This TCR beta chain was captured by sequencing in a study of blood T cell repertoires in COVID-19. Sequenced by immunoSEQ multiplex PCR; TCRdb stores in-frame clones only, minus some. The table shows fewer than 350,000 clones, with approximately 90% occurring only once. Germline V gene lookup returns CDR1 MDHEN and CDR2 SYDVKM. This CDR3 has 13 amino acids. V was trimmed by 9 bases and J by 1 base, leaving 12 bases between them. Material for sequencing was PBMCs or T cells enriched from blood (not recorded which). V usage is TRBV28 and J usage is TRBJ1-1; no clear D. The source is a woman in her 40s with acute COVID-19. CDR3 nucleotide sequence: TGTGCCAGTAAGGTTGAGGCGAACACTGAAGCTTTCTTT. Translating gives CASKVEANTEAFF.